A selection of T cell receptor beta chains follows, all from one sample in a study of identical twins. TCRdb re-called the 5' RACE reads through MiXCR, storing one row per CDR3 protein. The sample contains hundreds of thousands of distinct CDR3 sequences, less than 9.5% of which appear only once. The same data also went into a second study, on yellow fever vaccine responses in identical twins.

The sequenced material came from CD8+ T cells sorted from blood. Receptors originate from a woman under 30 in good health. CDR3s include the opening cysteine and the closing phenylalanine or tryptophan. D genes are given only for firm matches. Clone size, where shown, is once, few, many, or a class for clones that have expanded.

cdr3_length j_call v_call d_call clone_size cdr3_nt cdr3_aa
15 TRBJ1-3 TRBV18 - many TGTGCCAGCTCACCACCGGTCCCCGCTGGAAACACCATATATTTT CASSPPVPAGNTIYF
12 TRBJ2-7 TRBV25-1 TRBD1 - TGTGCCAGCGGCTGGGACAGGGACGAGCAGTACTTC CASGWDRDEQYF
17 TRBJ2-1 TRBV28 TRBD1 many TGTGCCAGCAGTTCTCCAACCCGGGACAGCTCGATCAATGAGCAGTTCTTC CASSSPTRDSSINEQFF
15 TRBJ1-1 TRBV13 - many TGTGCCAGCAGCTTAGTCAGGGAGGTGAACACTGAAGCTTTCTTT CASSLVREVNTEAFF
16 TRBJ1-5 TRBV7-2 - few TGTGCCAGCAGCTTAGTCCTCTCAACAGGCGCTCAGCCCCAGCATTTT CASSLVLSTGAQPQHF
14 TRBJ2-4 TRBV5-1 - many TGCGCCAGCAGCATGACAGTAGCCAAAAACATTCAGTACTTC CASSMTVAKNIQYF
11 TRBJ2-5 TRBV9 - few TGTGCCAGCAGCGACCTAGGGCCCCAGTACTTC CASSDLGPQYF
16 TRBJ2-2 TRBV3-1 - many TGTGCCAGCAGCGATTCGTGGGCGCAGAACACCGGGGAGCTGTTTTTT CASSDSWAQNTGELFF
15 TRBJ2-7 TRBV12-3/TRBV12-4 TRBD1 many TGTGCCAGCAGTTCCCGGACAGGGAGATCCTACGAGCAGTACTTC CASSSRTGRSYEQYF
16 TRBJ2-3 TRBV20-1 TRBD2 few TGCAGTGCCTGGAGGACTAGCGACCCGATAGTAGATACGCAGTATTTT CSAWRTSDPIVDTQYF
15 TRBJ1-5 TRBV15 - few TGTGCCACCAGCGTCAGAGAGGGCGTCTGGCAGCCCCAGCATTTT CATSVREGVWQPQHF
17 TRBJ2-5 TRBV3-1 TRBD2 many TGTGCCAGCAGCCAAGTGGGGGCTAGCGGGGGAACAGAGACCCAGTACTTC CASSQVGASGGTETQYF
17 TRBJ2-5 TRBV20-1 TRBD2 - TGCAGTTCTAGGCGGGGGGTGGGCCAGACGGCGACGGAGACCCAGTACTTC CSSRRGVGQTATETQYF
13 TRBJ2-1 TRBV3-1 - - TGTGCCAGCAGCGAGACTAGTGCCGATGAGCAGTTCTTC CASSETSADEQFF
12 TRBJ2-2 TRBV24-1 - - TGTGCCACCGGGAGTGGCGCCGGGGAGCTGTTTTTT CATGSGAGELFF